These 29 T cell receptor beta chains originate from one sample sequenced in a study of control samples from healthy donors and cancer patients (dated by TCRdb to about 2020). Library construction relied on the immunoSEQ multiplex PCR assay. TCRdb provides this immuneACCESS table in a form limited to in-frame rearrangements. Some clones are lacking; in checked studies, under half of them reflect an unresolved V gene, and why the rest are absent is not known. The sample data list 29,000 or so clones, and about 85% of these were observed just once. About 3.9% of the sample goes to the ten largest clones. Sequenced: formalin-fixed, paraffin-embedded tissue. The receptors derive from a female donor with melanoma.

This chain joins TRBV12-3 or TRBV12-4 and TRBJ1-3; no clear D gene. This CDR3 contains 13 residues. V lost 4 bases to trimming and J lost 3 bases, with 7 bases between them. The CDR3 region has the DNA TGTGCCAGCAGTTACGAGGTTGGAAACACCATATATTTT. Its translation is CASSYEVGNTIYF.

This sequence joins TRBV7-2 and TRBJ1-3; no definite D call. Germline CDR1 SGHTA, CDR2 FQGNSA. The CDR3 runs to 15 residues. The V gene lost 2 bases and the J gene lost 0 bases, with 8 bases spanning the gap. CDR3 sequence: CASSLSVASGNTIYF. CDR3 sequence (DNA): TGTGCCAGCAGCTTAAGTGTTGCCTCTGGAAACACCATATATTTT. Supplemented by reference TRBV7-2 and TRBJ1-3, the full variable domain reads GAGVSQSPSNKVTEKGKDVELRCDPISGHTALYWYRQSLGQGLEFLIYFQGNSAPDKSGLPSDRFSAERTGGSVSTLTIQRTQQEDSAVYLCASSLSVASGNTIYFGEGSWLTVV.

The chain has TRBV3-1 (or the pseudogene TRBV3-2) and TRBJ1-2; perhaps TRBD1 as D (6 bases). This CDR3 spans 15 amino acids. Trimming removed 1 base at V and 2 bases at J, with 11 bases between. Germline CDR1 LGHDT, CDR2 YNNKEL (reference sequence). CDR3 nucleotide sequence: TGTGCCAGCAGCCAAGCGATCGGGGGCAACTATGGCTACACCTTC. Amino acid sequence: CASSQAIGGNYGYTF.

The chain has TRBV5-1 and TRBJ2-2; D uncertain. Trimming left V 0 bases short and J 4 bases short, with 4 bases between. This CDR3 contains 13 residues. Germline loops: CDR1 SGHRS, CDR2 YFSETQ. The CDR3 sequence: CASSLEPTGELFF. The CDR3 region has the DNA TGCGCCAGCAGCTTGGAACCCACCGGGGAGCTGTTTTTT.

J is TRBJ2-1 and V is TRBV19; the D is unclear. The V gene's germline CDR1 is LNHDA and CDR2 SQIVND (reference sequence). Trimming stripped 6 bases from V and 0 bases from J, with 9 bases between. The length of the CDR3 is 14 residues. CDR3 sequence (DNA): TGTGCCAGTAGGATCGGGCCCTCCTACAATGAGCAGTTCTTC. This encodes CASRIGPSYNEQFF.

The chain links TRBV6-5 to TRBJ1-1; D is unresolved. The CDR3 contains 13 residues. Trimming took off 6 bases at V and 4 bases at J, with 12 bases between the two ends. CDR1 is MNHEY and CDR2 is SVGAGI in the germline V gene. Here the CDR3 reads CASRETGFTEAFF. The CDR3 DNA sequence: TGTGCCAGCAGGGAGACGGGGTTCACTGAAGCTTTCTTT.

V gene TRBV7-2 combines with J gene TRBJ2-3; perhaps TRBD2 as D (5 bases). The CDR3 totals 16 residues. V was pared by 5 bases and J by 1 base, with 16 bases between. Germline-derived CDR1 and CDR2 are SGHTA and FQGNSA. The DNA for the CDR3 is TGTGCCAGCAGCGCCCGGACTGGAGAACGCACAGATACGCAGTATTTT. It translates to CASSARTGERTDTQYF. Filled out from reference TRBV7-2 and TRBJ2-3, the complete variable domain reads GAGVSQSPSNKVTEKGKDVELRCDPISGHTALYWYRQSLGQGLEFLIYFQGNSAPDKSGLPSDRFSAERTGGSVSTLTIQRTQQEDSAVYLCASSARTGERTDTQYFGPGTRLTVL.

The V and J genes are TRBV6-6 and TRBJ1-1; D is possibly TRBD1 (5 bases). Trimming removed 7 bases at V and 4 bases at J, with 16 bases between. The CDR3 is 14 residues long. CDR1 MNHNY and CDR2 SVGAGI come from the germline V gene (reference sequence). The CDR3 bases are TGTGCCAGCACGGGACCTTCTTGGGGCACTGAAGCTTTCTTT. Its translation: CASTGPSWGTEAFF.

With regard to this clone: The same CDR3 can be traced to other DNA sequences in this sample. The chain couples TRBV15 to TRBJ1-1; 10 nucleotides align to TRBD1. V shed 0 bases and J 13 bases; nucleotides not matched to a gene: 8. The CDR3 is 14 residues long. CDR1 is LNHNV, CDR2 YYDKDF, per germline (reference sequence). In nucleotides, the CDR3 is TGTGCCACCAGCAGAGATCTGGACAGGGGGTTCGGTTTCTTT. Translated: CATSRDLDRGFGFF.

The J gene is TRBJ2-5, the V gene TRBV2; D is unresolved. Germline CDR1 SNHLY, CDR2 FYNNEI. V lost 8 bases and J 2 bases, leaving 9 bases between the germline ends. The CDR3 is 12 amino acids. The CDR3 DNA follows: TGTGCCAGCCGGACCGATCAAGAGACCCAGTACTTC. Encoded protein: CASRTDQETQYF.

The chain carries TRBV7-9 and TRBJ2-6; D is undetermined. Per germline, CDR1 SEHNR and CDR2 FQNEAQ (reference sequence). The CDR3 sequence is 13 residues long. Trimming shortened V by 6 bases and J by 3 bases, and 6 bases separated the two germline ends. DNA of the CDR3: TGTGCCAGCAGTCCGAGTGGGGCCAACGTCCTGACTTTC. Its protein product is CASSPSGANVLTF.

This chain uses TRBV27 with TRBJ1-1; no firm D call. The CDR3 is 16 amino acids. Per germline, CDR1 MNHEY and CDR2 SMNVEV (reference sequence). Trimming took off 2 bases at V and 0 bases at J, with 13 bases between the two ends. The CDR3 DNA is TGTGCCAGCAGTTTAAGTGGGCCACCATTGAACACTGAAGCTTTCTTT. It encodes CASSLSGPPLNTEAFF.

The DNA of the CDR3 is TGTGCCAGCAGTCCAACCGGGGATACGCAGTATTTT. Protein sequence: CASSPTGDTQYF. V is TRBV12-3 or TRBV12-4 and J is TRBJ2-3; unclear D gene. The germline V and J ends were trimmed by 5 bases and 6 bases, with 9 bases remaining between them. The CDR3 covers 12 residues.

In this sample, this clone turned up a few times. The V and J genes are TRBV9 and TRBJ2-1, with D hard to call. The germline V gene encodes CDR1 SGDLS and CDR2 YYNGEE. The V and J ends lost 0 bases and 7 bases respectively, with 8 bases between them. The CDR3 is 13 residues long. Written as DNA, the CDR3 is TGTGCCAGCAGCGTAGGGCTATCTAATGAGCAGTTCTTC. Translating it yields CASSVGLSNEQFF. The whole variable domain, remainder taken from reference TRBV9 and TRBJ2-1, is DSGVTQTPKHLITATGQRVTLRCSPRSGDLSVYWYQQSLDQGLQFLIQYYNGEERAKGNILERFSAQQFPDLHSELNLSSLELGDSALYFCASSVGLSNEQFFGPGTRLTVL.

Turning to this clone: This may be a read error: a much more frequent sequence differs by one nucleotide. This rearrangement joins TRBV18 to TRBJ1-5; maybe TRBD1 (6 bases). With 3 bases removed from V and 11 bases from J, the gap between germline ends came to 20 bases. CDR1 is KGHSH, CDR2 LQKENI, per germline. The CDR3 is made up of 15 amino acids. CDR3 DNA: TGTGCCAGCTCACCTCAGACAGGATTGGGTGCAACCCAGCATTTT. It specifies CASSPQTGLGATQHF.

V usage is TRBV5-6 and J usage is TRBJ1-2; 9 bases match TRBD1. The CDR3 length is 17 residues. The germline gives CDR1 SGHDT, CDR2 YYEEEE. Trimming removed 3 bases from V and 3 bases from J; junction bases left unmatched: 12. The CDR3 DNA follows: TGTGCCAGCAGCTCTCCACAGGGGGCTGACCCTTACTATGGCTACACCTTC. Its protein is CASSSPQGADPYYGYTF.

V is TRBV10-2 and J is TRBJ1-4; unclear D gene. Germline assignment: CDR1 WSHSY and CDR2 SAAADI. This CDR3 region has 13 residues. The V and J ends lost 7 bases and 4 bases respectively, with 10 bases between them. CDR3 sequence: CASKDGLNEKLFF. The DNA for the CDR3 is TGCGCCAGCAAGGACGGCCTTAATGAAAAACTGTTTTTT.

The chain joins TRBV3-1 (or the pseudogene TRBV3-2) to TRBJ2-4; D is undetermined. This CDR3 region has 16 residues. Trimming took off 0 bases at V and 0 bases at J, with 9 bases between the two ends. CDR1 and CDR2 from the germline V gene are LGHDT and YNNKEL (reference sequence). Written as DNA, the CDR3 is TGTGCCAGCAGCCAAGAGGGTGTTATAGCCAAAAACATTCAGTACTTC. Amino acids: CASSQEGVIAKNIQYF.

The V gene is TRBV7-8, the J gene TRBJ2-7; the D gene is possibly TRBD2 (6 bases). The V and J ends lost 2 bases and 2 bases respectively, with 13 bases between them. The CDR3 spans 15 residues. The germline gives CDR1 SGHVS, CDR2 FQNEAQ. As DNA, the CDR3 is TGTGCCAGCAGCTTAATGGAGGGGACGGCCTACGAGCAGTACTTC. Its translation is CASSLMEGTAYEQYF.

The CDR3 DNA reads TGTGCCTGGAGTGTAAACAGGGTGAGGGGCTACACCTTC. Translated: CAWSVNRVRGYTF. This chain joins TRBV30 and TRBJ1-2; D may be TRBD1 (6 bases). The CDR3 loop spans 13 amino acids. The ends were cut back, 0 bases at V and 8 bases at J, with 13 bases in the middle. Germline CDR1 GTSNPN, CDR2 SVGIG (reference sequence).

This sequence joins TRBV18 and TRBJ1-4; D possibly corresponds to TRBD1 (6 bases). Germline V gene sequence: CDR1 KGHSH, CDR2 LQKENI. CDR3 size: 13 residues. V was pared by 8 bases and J by 4 bases, with 11 bases between. The CDR3 sequence: CASTGGFNEKLFF. DNA of the CDR3: TGTGCCAGCACCGGGGGCTTTAATGAAAAACTGTTTTTT.

This rearrangement joins TRBV7-9 to TRBJ1-1; D remains ambiguous. CDR1 and CDR2 from the germline V gene are SEHNR and FQNEAQ (reference sequence). The CDR3 is made up of 12 amino acids. With 2 bases removed from V and 7 bases from J, the gap between germline ends came to 8 bases. The CDR3 DNA is TGTGCCAGCAGCTTACGGGCGGATGAAGCTTTCTTT. Residues: CASSLRADEAFF.

The chain recombines TRBV10-3 with TRBJ2-5; 9 nucleotides match TRBD2. The junction had 9 bases not matched to a gene; V was cut back by 11 bases and J by 2 bases. Germline lookup yields CDR1 ENHRY and CDR2 SYGVKD. CDR3 size: 14 residues. CDR3 nucleotides: TGTGCCGTAAGGGCTAGCGGGACTCAAGAGACCCAGTACTTC. This encodes CAVRASGTQETQYF.

Turning to this clone: A read error may account for a junction end that differs from germline. The chain has TRBV28 and TRBJ1-2; unclear D gene. The length of the CDR3 is 16 residues. Germline loops: CDR1 MDHEN, CDR2 SYDVKM. In nucleotides, the CDR3 is TGTGCCAGCAGTTTAAACGGCCCCGGAGGTTTCTATGACTACACCTTC. Protein sequence: CASSLNGPGGFYDYTF.

The V and J genes are TRBV9 and TRBJ2-6; either TRBD1 or TRBD2 may supply D (6 bases each). The germline CDR1 and CDR2 sequences are SGDLS and YYNGEE. The CDR3 spans 18 residues. V was trimmed by 4 bases and J by 1 base, leaving 18 bases between them. The CDR3: CASSKYRVEGSGANVLTF. CDR3 sequence (DNA): TGTGCCAGCAGCAAATACAGGGTGGAGGGGTCTGGGGCCAACGTCCTGACTTTC.

The gene calls are TRBV5-4 and TRBJ2-7; D possibly corresponds to TRBD2 (5 bases). The CDR3 totals 14 residues. Germline CDR1 reads SGHNT; CDR2 reads YYREEE (reference sequence). Deletions cut 2 bases from V and 3 bases from J, with 12 bases between. CDR3 DNA sequence: TGTGCCAGCAGCTTCGGGCCCGGGGACTACGAGCAGTACTTC. Its protein is CASSFGPGDYEQYF. The whole variable domain, remainder taken from reference TRBV5-4 and TRBJ2-7, is ETGVTQSPTHLIKTRGQQVTLRCSSQSGHNTVSWYQQALGQGPQFIFQYYREEENGRGNFPPRFSGLQFPNYSSELNVNALELDDSALYLCASSFGPGDYEQYFGPGTRLTVT.

This chain connects TRBV7-3 to TRBJ2-3; 8 nucleotides line up with TRBD2. Germline CDR1 reads SGHTA; CDR2 reads FQGTGA. The CDR3 has 16 residues. The V segment lost 5 bases and the J segment 2 bases; nucleotides outside the gene matches: 9. The CDR3 bases are TGTGCCAGCAGCCTAAGACCGGGAGGGATCACAGATACGCAGTATTTT. This gives the protein CASSLRPGGITDTQYF.

On this clone itself: A much larger clone differs from this one at a single base, so this may be a read error. The sample contains more than one DNA sequence encoding this CDR3. The chain combines TRBV19 with TRBJ1-5, with no clear D. Trimming pared 5 bases from V and 2 bases from J, leaving 10 bases between. Germline V gene data show CDR1 as LNHDA and CDR2 as SQIVND (reference sequence). The CDR3 is 14 residues long. CDR3 DNA sequence: TGTGCCAGTAGTTTGAAAGAGGGCAATCAGCCCCAGCATTTT. It codes for CASSLKEGNQPQHF.

The CDR3 loop reads CASSIRESYGYTF. CDR3 nucleotides: TGTGCCAGTAGTATTCGGGAATCCTATGGCTACACCTTC. The chain carries TRBV19 and TRBJ1-2; D gene unclear. The CDR3 spans 13 residues. The germline V and J ends were trimmed by 3 bases and 4 bases, with 9 bases remaining between them. Germline CDR1 reads LNHDA; CDR2 reads SQIVND (reference sequence).